This TCR beta chain is drawn from a study of T cell responses to AZD1222 COVID-19 vaccine. Whole-study context: Second-dose schedules of about 4 or about 12 weeks were combined. Points from the study as a whole: Two AZD1222 doses significantly raised spike-specific TCR breadth and depth over controls. Seropositivity was recorded at baseline in only six AZD1222 recipients.

Generated by immunoSEQ multiplex PCR, the TCRdb table keeps only in-frame clones and is missing some. The repertoire holds 250,000 or so clones, with approximately 95% as singletons. V trimming: 10 bases; J trimming: 1 base; junction bases outside the gene matches: 18. Germline CDR1 KGHDR, CDR2 SFDVKD. There are 17 residues in the CDR3. A note on this clone: Antigen unknown.

This chain connects TRBV24-1 to TRBJ2-7, with 7 bases lining up with TRBD1. The TCR originated in an adult in good health. Sequenced here: peripheral blood, sampled on day 0 of AZD1222 vaccination. In DNA form, the CDR3 reads TGTGCCACACGACCCCCTGAGGGACAGTTAGATTCCTACGAGCAGTACTTC. This sequence encodes CATRPPEGQLDSYEQYF.